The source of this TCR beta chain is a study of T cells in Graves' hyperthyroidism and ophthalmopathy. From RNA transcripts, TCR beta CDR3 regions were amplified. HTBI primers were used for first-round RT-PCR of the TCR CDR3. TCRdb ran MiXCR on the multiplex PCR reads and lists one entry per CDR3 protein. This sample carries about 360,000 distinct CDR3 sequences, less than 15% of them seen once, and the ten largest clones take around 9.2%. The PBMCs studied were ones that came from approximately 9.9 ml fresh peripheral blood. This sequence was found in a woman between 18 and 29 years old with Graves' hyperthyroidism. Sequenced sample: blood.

The CDR3 DNA reads as TGTGCCAGCAGCTCCGGGACTAGCGGGTGGCAAGAGACCCAGTACTTC. It codes for CASSSGTSGWQETQYF. The chain uses TRBV28 and TRBJ2-5; 12 bases are a match to TRBD2. The CDR3 has 16 residues. V was clipped by 6 bases and J by 2 bases; unmatched bases: 7. Germline CDR1 MDHEN, CDR2 SYDVKM. The complete variable domain, with remaining parts taken from reference TRBV28 and TRBJ2-5, reads DVKVTQSSRYLVKRTGEKVFLECVQDMDHENMFWYRQDPGLGLRLIYFSYDVKMKEKGDIPEGYSVSREKKERFSLILESASTNQTSMYLCASSSGTSGWQETQYFGPGTRLLVL.